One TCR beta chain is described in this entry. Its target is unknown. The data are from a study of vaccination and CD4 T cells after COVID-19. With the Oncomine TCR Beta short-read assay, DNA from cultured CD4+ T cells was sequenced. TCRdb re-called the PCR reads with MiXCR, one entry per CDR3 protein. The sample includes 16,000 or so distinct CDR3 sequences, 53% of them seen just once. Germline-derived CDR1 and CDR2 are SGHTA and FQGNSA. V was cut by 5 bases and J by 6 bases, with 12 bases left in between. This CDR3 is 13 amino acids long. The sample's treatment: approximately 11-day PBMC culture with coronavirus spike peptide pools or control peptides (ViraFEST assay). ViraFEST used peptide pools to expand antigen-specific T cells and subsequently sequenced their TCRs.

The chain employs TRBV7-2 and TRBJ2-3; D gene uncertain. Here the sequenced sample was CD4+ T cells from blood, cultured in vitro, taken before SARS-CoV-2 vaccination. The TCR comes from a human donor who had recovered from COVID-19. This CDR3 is CASSLQGSDTQYF. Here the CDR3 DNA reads TGTGCCAGCAGCCTCCAAGGTTCCGATACGCAGTATTTT.